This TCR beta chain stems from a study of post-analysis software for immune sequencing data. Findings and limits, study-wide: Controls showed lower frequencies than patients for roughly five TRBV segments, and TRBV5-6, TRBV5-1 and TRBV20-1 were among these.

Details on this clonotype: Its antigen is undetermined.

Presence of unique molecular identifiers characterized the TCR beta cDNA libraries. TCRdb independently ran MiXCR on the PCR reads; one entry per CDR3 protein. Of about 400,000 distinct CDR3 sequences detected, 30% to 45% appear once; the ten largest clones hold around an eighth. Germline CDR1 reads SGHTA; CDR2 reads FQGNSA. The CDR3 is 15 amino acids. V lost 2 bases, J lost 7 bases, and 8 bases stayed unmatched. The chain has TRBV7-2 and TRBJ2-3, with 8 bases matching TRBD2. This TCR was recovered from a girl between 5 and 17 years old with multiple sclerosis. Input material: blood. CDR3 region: CASSLKRGTPNTQYF. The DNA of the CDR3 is TGTGCCAGCAGCTTAAAGCGGGGGACCCCGAATACGCAGTATTTT.